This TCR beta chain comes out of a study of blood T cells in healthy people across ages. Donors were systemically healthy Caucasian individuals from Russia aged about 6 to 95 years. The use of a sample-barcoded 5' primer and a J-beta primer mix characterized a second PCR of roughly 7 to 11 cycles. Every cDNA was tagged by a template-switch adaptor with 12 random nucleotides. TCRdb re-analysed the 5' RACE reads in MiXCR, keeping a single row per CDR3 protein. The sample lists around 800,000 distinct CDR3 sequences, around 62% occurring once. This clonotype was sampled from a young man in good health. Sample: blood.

CDR3 nucleotide sequence: TGTGCCAGCAGCATAATCTTTAGCTCCTACAATGAGCAGTTCTTC. Amino acids: CASSIIFSSYNEQFF. The chain has TRBV6-5 and TRBJ2-1; no firm D call. The CDR3 loop spans 15 amino acids. The V end was cut by 6 bases, the J end by 0 bases, with 12 bases between. CDR1 and CDR2 (germline): MNHEY, SVGAGI.